The 10 T cell receptor beta chains below were found in one sample sequenced in a study of T-cell memory formation after mild COVID-19. From the 5' RACE reads, TCRdb called clonotypes with MiXCR, one entry per CDR3 protein. This sample has hundreds of thousands of distinct CDR3 sequences; 25% to 30% occur once, and the top ten carry approximately 13%. Sequenced: PBMCs or a T cell subset sorted from them (not recorded which). The receptors were gathered from an adult woman who had mild COVID-19 (a few samples of this study predate the infection). Cell type and time point are not known.

In nucleotides, the CDR3 is TGCAGTGCTAGGGACCGGATCGGCCTGGGTAATGAGCAGTTCTTC. This encodes CSARDRIGLGNEQFF. The genes are TRBV20-1 and TRBJ2-1; D not certain. V lost 3 bases and J 7 bases, leaving 19 bases between the germline ends. Germline V CDR1 and CDR2: DFQATT, SNEGSKA (reference sequence). The CDR3 covers 15 residues.

This rearrangement joins TRBV6-5 to TRBJ2-7, with a weak D call TRBD1 (5 bases). Germline values: CDR1 MNHEY, CDR2 SVGAGI. V was trimmed by 5 bases and J by 0 bases, leaving 14 bases between them. This CDR3 comprises 15 residues. The CDR3 here is CASSTLPDTSYEQYF. The CDR3 nucleotides read TGTGCCAGCAGTACCCTTCCGGACACCTCCTACGAGCAGTACTTC.

The V call is TRBV6-2 or TRBV6-3, the J call TRBJ1-3; D ambiguous. This CDR3 contains 12 residues. Trimming took off 2 bases at V and 12 bases at J, with 11 bases between the two ends. CDR1 and CDR2 from the germline V gene are MNHEY and SVGEGT. The CDR3 here is CASSYGSSVIYF. CDR3 nucleotide sequence: TGTGCCAGCAGTTACGGGTCGTCGGTCATATATTTT.

The sample holds one count of this clonotype. The V call is TRBV28, the J call TRBJ2-3; no clear D gene. CDR1 and CDR2 from the germline V gene are MDHEN and SYDVKM. V lost 6 bases, J lost 2 bases, and 12 bases lay in between. CDR3 length equals 14 residues. The CDR3 protein is CASRSHSLTDTQYF. DNA for the CDR3: TGTGCCAGCAGGTCTCACTCCCTCACAGATACGCAGTATTTT.

As DNA, the CDR3 is TGTGCCAGCAGACTCACCGGGACAGGGGGCACCGGGGAGCTGTTTTTT. It translates to CASRLTGTGGTGELFF. This rearrangement joins TRBV3-1 to TRBJ2-2, with 11 positions matching TRBD1. J gave up 4 bases and V 6 bases, and 7 bases lay outside the gene matches. CDR3 length: 16 amino acids. The germline V gene encodes CDR1 LGHDT and CDR2 YNNKEL (reference sequence).

This clonotype appeared a few times. The gene calls are TRBV12-3 or TRBV12-4 and TRBJ2-5; weak D call: TRBD2 (7 bases). Trimming removed 5 bases at V and 5 bases at J, with 15 bases between. CDR3 length: 14 residues. This CDR3 reads CASSTGRGEETQYF. CDR3 nucleotide sequence: TGTGCCAGCAGTACAGGGAGGGGGGAGGAGACCCAGTACTTC.

This clonotype was recorded a few times. The V gene is TRBV5-6, the J gene TRBJ2-7, with TRBD2 matching 11 bases. Per germline, CDR1 SGHDT and CDR2 YYEEEE. The V segment lost 4 bases and the J segment 1 base; nucleotides outside the gene matches: 4. The CDR3 consists of 15 residues. CDR3 sequence reads: CASSPGLAASYEQYF. The CDR3 bases are TGTGCCAGCAGCCCGGGACTAGCGGCGTCCTACGAGCAGTACTTC.

This chain links TRBV4-1 with TRBJ1-2; a weak D match, TRBD1 (5 bases). CDR1 is MGHRA, CDR2 YSYEKL, per germline. Between the trimmed V and J ends, which lost 7 bases and 2 bases, there was a span of 14 bases. The CDR3 runs 14 residues. CDR3 sequence: CASTSGGGNYGYTF. The CDR3 bases are TGCGCCAGCACCTCAGGTGGGGGGAACTATGGCTACACCTTC.

The table lists this clonotype with a count of one. The chain is built from TRBV20-1 and TRBJ2-5; D is undetermined. Per the germline V gene, CDR1 is DFQATT and CDR2 is SNEGSKA (reference sequence). The CDR3 sequence is 11 residues long. CDR3 DNA sequence: TGCAGCCACCCCGAAGGAGAGACCCAGTACTTC. The encoded protein is CSHPEGETQYF.

The rearrangement links TRBV6-1 to TRBJ2-3, with a possible D match to TRBD2 (7 bases). Germline assignment: CDR1 MNHNS and CDR2 SASEGT. The CDR3 is 18 residues long. V lost 0 bases and J 8 bases, leaving 24 bases between the germline ends. CDR3: CASSEAAGAGPRLGTQYF. The CDR3 DNA reads as TGTGCCAGCAGTGAAGCGGCGGGGGCGGGACCCCGATTGGGTACGCAGTATTTT.